Each of the 23 T cell receptor beta chains below was sequenced from the same sample in a study of CD8 T cells in Susac syndrome. An amount of RNA that ranged from about 0.45 to 1 ug was reverse transcribed with random hexamers. TCRdb independently ran MiXCR on the immunoSEQ multiplex PCR reads; one entry per CDR3 protein. Altogether over 150,000 distinct CDR3 sequences are present, approximately 94% being singletons, with the ten largest covering around 0.097%. Sequenced input: CD4+ T cells from PBMCs. These receptors all come from a human donor with multiple sclerosis.

The gene calls are TRBV6-5 and TRBJ1-2; the D gene is possibly TRBD1 (6 bases). Per the germline V gene, CDR1 is MNHEY and CDR2 is SVGAGI. V was cut by 5 bases and J by 4 bases, with 8 bases left in between. The CDR3 length is 12 residues. The CDR3 spells CASSTQGYGYTF. CDR3 DNA: TGTGCCAGCAGTACACAGGGCTATGGCTACACCTTC.

The CDR3 nucleotides are TGTGCCAGCAGCCATATAAGCGGGGGTGGATACGAGCAGTACTTC. Its protein product is CASSHISGGGYEQYF. This sequence joins TRBV3-1 and TRBJ2-7, with 8 bases that match TRBD2. V was clipped by 3 bases and J by 4 bases; unmatched bases: 8. This CDR3 is 15 amino acids long. Germline V lookup: CDR1 LGHDT, CDR2 YNNKEL (reference sequence).

The chain is built from TRBV30 and TRBJ1-1; no clear D. The CDR3 loop spans 13 amino acids. V was shortened by 3 bases and J by 1 base, with 9 bases between the two germline ends. In germline, CDR1 is GTSNPN, CDR2 SVGIG (reference sequence). The CDR3 DNA reads as TGTGCCTGGAGCAGGACCGAGAACACTGAAGCTTTCTTT. Protein sequence: CAWSRTENTEAFF. Together with reference TRBV30 and TRBJ1-1, the CDR3 gives the full variable domain: SQTIHQWPATLVQPVGSPLSLECTVEGTSNPNLYWYRQAAGRGLQLLFYSVGIGQISSEVPQNLSASRPQDRQFILSSKKLLLSDSGFYLCAWSRTENTEAFFGQGTRLTVV.

The rearrangement joins TRBV28 to TRBJ1-6; perhaps TRBD1 as D (5 bases). Trimming took off 4 bases at V and 7 bases at J, with 11 bases between the two ends. The CDR3 consists of 14 residues. CDR1 and CDR2 (germline): MDHEN, SYDVKM. CDR3 sequence reads: CASSSGSFNSPLHF. CDR3 bases: TGTGCCAGCAGTTCAGGGAGCTTCAATTCACCCCTCCACTTT.

The J gene is TRBJ1-4, the V gene TRBV12-3 or TRBV12-4; D not resolved. Deletions cut 6 bases from V and 6 bases from J, with 8 bases between. The CDR3 length is 12 residues. This CDR3 reads CASRGRDEKLFF. CDR3 coding DNA: TGTGCCAGCAGGGGAAGAGATGAAAAACTGTTTTTT.

This chain links TRBV20-1 with TRBJ2-1; maybe TRBD2 (6 bases). CDR3 length: 12 amino acids. Germline CDR1 reads DFQATT; CDR2 reads SNEGSKA (reference sequence). V was trimmed by 5 bases and J by 6 bases, leaving 11 bases between them. The CDR3 nucleotides are TGCAGTGCTCGGACTACCTCCAATGAGCAGTTCTTC. It yields the protein CSARTTSNEQFF.

V gene TRBV10-3 combines with J gene TRBJ2-6; the D gene could be TRBD1 or TRBD2 (5 bases each). V lost 6 bases and J 3 bases, leaving 21 bases between the germline ends. The germline gives CDR1 ENHRY, CDR2 SYGVKD. This CDR3 contains 18 residues. The CDR3 sequence is CAIRSTGTLHYGANVLTF. CDR3 coding DNA: TGTGCCATCAGATCAACCGGGACCCTCCATTATGGGGCCAACGTCCTGACTTTC.

The V gene is TRBV7-2, the J gene TRBJ2-7; D gene ambiguous. Germline values: CDR1 SGHTA, CDR2 FQGNSA. With 3 bases removed from V and 0 bases from J, the gap between germline ends came to 9 bases. The CDR3 spans 14 residues. CDR3 nucleotides: TGTGCCAGCAGCTTGTGGGTCAGCTCCTACGAGCAGTACTTC. Its translation: CASSLWVSSYEQYF.

The chain links TRBV29-1 to TRBJ2-1, with 11 positions matching TRBD2. Germline CDR1 SQVTM, CDR2 ANQGSEA. V lost 4 bases to trimming and J lost 6 bases; unmatched junction nucleotides: 5. There are 14 residues in the CDR3. CDR3 residues: CSVGEGTSGNEQFF. DNA of the CDR3: TGCAGCGTTGGGGAAGGGACTAGCGGCAATGAGCAGTTCTTC.

The V and J genes are TRBV4-2 and TRBJ2-5; perhaps TRBD2 as D (5 bases). Deletions cut 3 bases from V and 4 bases from J, with 18 bases between. This CDR3 is built from 16 residues. Germline V lookup: CDR1 LGHNA, CDR2 YNFKEQ. CDR3 in amino acids: CASSQSGLAARETQYF. The CDR3 DNA is TGTGCCAGCAGCCAGTCAGGCCTAGCCGCCAGAGAGACCCAGTACTTC.

This sequence joins TRBV12-3 or TRBV12-4 and TRBJ2-1; D is unclear. Trimming removed 6 bases at V and 0 bases at J, with 9 bases between. The CDR3 contains 14 residues. In DNA form, the CDR3 reads TGTGCCAGCAGGAACTCCTTCTCCTACAATGAGCAGTTCTTC. Amino acid sequence: CASRNSFSYNEQFF.

The rearrangement uses TRBV12-3 or TRBV12-4 and TRBJ1-2; D is unresolved. The CDR3 is made up of 14 amino acids. Trimming removed 4 bases from V and 7 bases from J, with 16 bases in between. This CDR3 is CASSSSRGRSGYTF. DNA of the CDR3: TGTGCCAGCAGTTCCTCGCGGGGAAGGTCTGGCTACACCTTC.

The chain combines TRBV6-2 or TRBV6-3 with TRBJ2-5, with 7 bases lining up with TRBD1. Germline V gene lookup returns CDR1 MNHEY and CDR2 SVGEGT. The CDR3 sequence is 16 residues long. The J segment lost 1 base and the V segment lost 6 bases, leaving 11 bases of the junction unmatched. The DNA for the CDR3 is TGTGCCAGCAGCCGACGGTCGGGACAGCTCCAAGAGACCCAGTACTTC. Translation gives CASSRRSGQLQETQYF.

The CDR3 DNA sequence: TGCAGTGCTAGAGGACAGGAGATTCAGCCCCAGCATTTT. Translation: CSARGQEIQPQHF. The rearrangement joins TRBV20-1 to TRBJ1-5, with D possibly being TRBD1 (6 bases). The V end lost 1 base, the J end lost 6 bases, and 10 bases lay between the germline ends. The CDR3 consists of 13 residues. CDR1 DFQATT and CDR2 SNEGSKA come from the germline V gene (reference sequence).

This sequence joins TRBV7-9 and TRBJ2-2, with D uncertain. V was trimmed by 2 bases and J by 5 bases, leaving 12 bases between them. The CDR3 contains 15 residues. In germline, CDR1 is SEHNR, CDR2 FQNEAQ (reference sequence). The CDR3 DNA is TGTGCCAGCAGCTTACTAGGCCATGGAACCGGGGAGCTGTTTTTT. It translates to CASSLLGHGTGELFF.

V usage is TRBV2 and J usage is TRBJ2-5, with 9 bases lining up with TRBD1. The trim removed 6 bases at V and 4 bases at J, leaving 6 bases unmatched. Germline CDR1 is SNHLY and CDR2 is FYNNEI. CDR3 length: 14 amino acids. CDR3 nucleotide sequence: TGTGCCAGCAGAGGGGACAGGGTAGGAGAGACCCAGTACTTC. Translating gives CASRGDRVGETQYF.

Regarding this clonotype: One end of the junction does not line up with germline, which may come from a read error. This chain uses TRBV7-3 with TRBJ2-3; TRBD2 might be the D (6 bases). This CDR3 spans 16 amino acids. Germline lookup yields CDR1 SGHTA and CDR2 FQGTGA. The CDR3 bases are TGTGCCAGCAGCATAACCGGGGCTAGCGGCACAGATACGCAGTATTTT. This sequence encodes CASSITGASGTDTQYF. The full variable domain, rest sourced from reference TRBV7-3 and TRBJ2-3, is GAGVSQTPSNKVTEKGKYVELRCDPISGHTALYWYRQSLGQGPEFLIYFQGTGAADDSGLPNDRFFAVRPEGSVSTLKIQRTERGDSAVYLCASSITGASGTDTQYFGPGTRLTVL.

This chain uses TRBV11-2 with TRBJ2-7; 9 positions match TRBD2. V lost 5 bases and J lost 5; bases outside the gene matches: 10. The germline V gene has CDR1 SGHAT and CDR2 FQNNGV. CDR3 length: 15 amino acids. CDR3 sequence reads: CASSPLSGGGDEQYF. DNA of the CDR3: TGTGCCAGCAGCCCCCTCAGCGGCGGGGGGGACGAGCAGTACTTC.

This clonotype was counted once. The rearrangement uses TRBV12-3 or TRBV12-4 and TRBJ1-4; TRBD1 aligns across 8 bases. Unmatched junction bases numbered 15, after V lost 6 bases and J lost 0 bases. The CDR3 spans 19 residues. CDR3 protein: CASSPQGGISSTTNEKLFF. The DNA of the CDR3 is TGTGCCAGCAGCCCACAGGGGGGGATCTCCTCCACAACTAATGAAAAACTGTTTTTT.

V usage is TRBV6-5 and J usage is TRBJ1-3; no firm D call. The CDR3 extends over 14 amino acids. Trimming cost V 3 bases and J 4 bases, with 10 bases left between them. Germline CDR1 MNHEY, CDR2 SVGAGI. CDR3 loop: CASSYKRGGNTIYF. For the CDR3, the DNA is TGTGCCAGCAGTTATAAGCGGGGAGGAAACACCATATATTTT.

This rearrangement joins TRBV5-4 to TRBJ1-1; tentatively, D is TRBD1 (5 bases). Germline V gene sequence: CDR1 SGHNT, CDR2 YYREEE (reference sequence). V was pared by 2 bases and J by 1 base, with 15 bases between. CDR3 length: 16 residues. CDR3 in amino acids: CASSLPGRGRNTEAFF. CDR3 coding DNA: TGTGCCAGCAGCTTACCGGGCCGGGGGAGGAACACTGAAGCTTTCTTT.

The rearrangement joins TRBV10-3 to TRBJ2-5; the D gene could be TRBD1 or TRBD2 (5 bases each). CDR1 is ENHRY, CDR2 SYGVKD, per germline. Trimming removed 8 bases at V and 5 bases at J, with 9 bases between. The CDR3 is 11 amino acids. CDR3 in amino acids: CAISRGETQYF. CDR3 bases: TGTGCCATCTCTCGGGGCGAGACCCAGTACTTC.

V is TRBV6-2 or TRBV6-3 and J is TRBJ2-3; the D gene is possibly TRBD2 (5 bases). In germline, CDR1 is MNHEY, CDR2 SVGEGT. V was trimmed by 6 bases and J by 5 bases, leaving 24 bases between them. CDR3 length: 17 amino acids. CDR3 in amino acids: CASRTPLTPPRGDTQYF. The CDR3, as DNA: TGTGCCAGCAGAACTCCTTTGACACCTCCTCGGGGAGATACGCAGTATTTT.